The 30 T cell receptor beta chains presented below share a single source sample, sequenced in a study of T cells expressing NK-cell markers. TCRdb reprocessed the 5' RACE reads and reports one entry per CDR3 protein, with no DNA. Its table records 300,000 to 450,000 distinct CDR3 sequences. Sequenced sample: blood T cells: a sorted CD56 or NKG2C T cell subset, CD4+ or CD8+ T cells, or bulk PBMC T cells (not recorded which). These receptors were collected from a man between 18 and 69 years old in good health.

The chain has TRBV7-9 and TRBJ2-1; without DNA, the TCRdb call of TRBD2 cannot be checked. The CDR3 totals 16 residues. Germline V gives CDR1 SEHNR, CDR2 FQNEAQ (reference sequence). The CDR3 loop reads CASSYLAGALNNEQFF.

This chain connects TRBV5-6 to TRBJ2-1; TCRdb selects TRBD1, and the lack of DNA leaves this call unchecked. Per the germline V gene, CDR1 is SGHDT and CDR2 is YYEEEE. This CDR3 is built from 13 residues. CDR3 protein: CASSSTRQGRSFF. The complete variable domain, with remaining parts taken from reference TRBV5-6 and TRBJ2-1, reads DAGVTQSPTHLIKTRGQQVTLRCSPKSGHDTVSWYQQALGQGPQFIFQYYEEEERQRGNFPDRFSGHQFPNYSSELNVNALLLGDSALYLCASSSTRQGRSFFGPGTRLTVL.

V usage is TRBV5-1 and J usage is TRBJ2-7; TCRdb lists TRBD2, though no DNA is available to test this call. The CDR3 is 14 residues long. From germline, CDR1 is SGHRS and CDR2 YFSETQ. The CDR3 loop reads CASSPRIGGYEQYF.

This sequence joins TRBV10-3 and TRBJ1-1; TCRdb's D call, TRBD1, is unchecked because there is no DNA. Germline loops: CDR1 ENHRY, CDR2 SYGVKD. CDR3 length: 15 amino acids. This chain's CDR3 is CAIGNQQGMNTEAFF.

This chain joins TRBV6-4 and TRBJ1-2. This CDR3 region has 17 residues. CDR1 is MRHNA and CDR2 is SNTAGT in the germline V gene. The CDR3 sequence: CASSDSLASGANYGYTF.

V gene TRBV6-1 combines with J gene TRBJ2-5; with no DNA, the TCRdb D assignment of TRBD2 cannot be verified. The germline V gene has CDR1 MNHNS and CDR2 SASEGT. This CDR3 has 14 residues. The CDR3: CASRKGHGQETQYF.

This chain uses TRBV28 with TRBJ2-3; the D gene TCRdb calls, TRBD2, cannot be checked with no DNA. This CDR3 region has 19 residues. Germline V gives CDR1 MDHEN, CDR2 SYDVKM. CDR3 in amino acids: CASSSPSPTSGASTDTQYF.

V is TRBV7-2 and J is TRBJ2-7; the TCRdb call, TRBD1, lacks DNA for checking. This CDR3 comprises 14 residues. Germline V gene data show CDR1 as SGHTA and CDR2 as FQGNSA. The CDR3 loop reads CASSPGTAPYEQYF. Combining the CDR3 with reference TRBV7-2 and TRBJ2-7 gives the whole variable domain GAGVSQSPSNKVTEKGKDVELRCDPISGHTALYWYRQSLGQGLEFLIYFQGNSAPDKSGLPSDRFSAERTGGSVSTLTIQRTQQEDSAVYLCASSPGTAPYEQYFGPGTRLTVT.

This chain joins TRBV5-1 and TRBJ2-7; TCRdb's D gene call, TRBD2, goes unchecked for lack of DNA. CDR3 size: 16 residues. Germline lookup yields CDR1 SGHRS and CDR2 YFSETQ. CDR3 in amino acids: CASSPTSGGWMYEQYF.

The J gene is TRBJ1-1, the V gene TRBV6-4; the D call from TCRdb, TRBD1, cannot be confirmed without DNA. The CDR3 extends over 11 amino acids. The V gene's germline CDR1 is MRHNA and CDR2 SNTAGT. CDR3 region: CASSDGTQAFF.

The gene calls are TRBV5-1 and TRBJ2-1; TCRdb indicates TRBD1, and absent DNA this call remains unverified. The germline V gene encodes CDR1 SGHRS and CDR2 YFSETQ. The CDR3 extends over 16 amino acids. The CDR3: CASSFFAGGAENEQFF.

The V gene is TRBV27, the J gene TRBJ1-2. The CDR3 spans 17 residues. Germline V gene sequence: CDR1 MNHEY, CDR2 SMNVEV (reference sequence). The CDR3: CASSLLSLGRTNYGYTF.

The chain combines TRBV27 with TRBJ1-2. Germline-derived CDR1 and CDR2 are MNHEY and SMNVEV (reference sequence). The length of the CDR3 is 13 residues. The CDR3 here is CASSFHLLHGYTF.

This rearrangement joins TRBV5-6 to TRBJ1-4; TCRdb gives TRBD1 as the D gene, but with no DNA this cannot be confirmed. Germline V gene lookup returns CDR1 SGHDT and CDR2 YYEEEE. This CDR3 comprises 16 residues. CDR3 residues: CASSFNRRGRAEKLFF.

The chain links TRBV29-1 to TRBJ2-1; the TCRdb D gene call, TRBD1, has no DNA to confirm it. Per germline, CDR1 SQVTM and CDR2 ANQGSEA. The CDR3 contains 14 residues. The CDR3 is CSGMKGTGVNEQFF.

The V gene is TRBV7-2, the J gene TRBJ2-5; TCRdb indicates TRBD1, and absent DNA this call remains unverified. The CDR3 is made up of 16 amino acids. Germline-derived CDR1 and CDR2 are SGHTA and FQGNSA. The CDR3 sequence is CASIPLRGGSRETQYF.

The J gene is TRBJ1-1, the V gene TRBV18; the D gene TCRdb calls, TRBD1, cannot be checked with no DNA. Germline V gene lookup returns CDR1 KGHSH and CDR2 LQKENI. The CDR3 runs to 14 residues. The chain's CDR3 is CASSHGQGNPEAFF.

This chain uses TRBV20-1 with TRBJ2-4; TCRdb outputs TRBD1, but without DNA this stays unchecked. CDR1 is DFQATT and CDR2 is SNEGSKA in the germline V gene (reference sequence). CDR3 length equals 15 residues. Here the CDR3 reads CSANRGLLAKNIQYF.

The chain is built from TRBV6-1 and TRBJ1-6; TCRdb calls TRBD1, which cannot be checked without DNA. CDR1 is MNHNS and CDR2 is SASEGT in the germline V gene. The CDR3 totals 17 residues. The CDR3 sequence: CASSGGTGGSENSPLHF.

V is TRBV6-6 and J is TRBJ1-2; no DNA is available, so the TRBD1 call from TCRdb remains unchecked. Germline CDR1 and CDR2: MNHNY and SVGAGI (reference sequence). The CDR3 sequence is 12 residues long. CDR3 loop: CATMTGDRGYTF.

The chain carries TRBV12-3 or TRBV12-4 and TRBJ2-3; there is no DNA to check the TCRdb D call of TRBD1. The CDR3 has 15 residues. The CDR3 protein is CASSQTGWRRDTQYF.

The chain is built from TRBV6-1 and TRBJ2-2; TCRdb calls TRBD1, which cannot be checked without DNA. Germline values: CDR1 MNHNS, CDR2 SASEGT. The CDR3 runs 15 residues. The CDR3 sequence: CASSRGGQPTWELFF.

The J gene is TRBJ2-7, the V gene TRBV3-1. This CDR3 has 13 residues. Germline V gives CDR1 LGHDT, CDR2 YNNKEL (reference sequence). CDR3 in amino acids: CASSPRGNDEQYF.

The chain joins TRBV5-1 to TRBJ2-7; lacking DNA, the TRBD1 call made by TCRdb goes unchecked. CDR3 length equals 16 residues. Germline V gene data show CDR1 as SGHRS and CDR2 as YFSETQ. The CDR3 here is CASSPVSGTASYEQYF.

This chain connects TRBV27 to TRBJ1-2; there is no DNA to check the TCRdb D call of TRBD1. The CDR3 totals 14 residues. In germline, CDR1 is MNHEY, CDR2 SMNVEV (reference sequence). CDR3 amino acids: CASSSRDRGYGYTF.

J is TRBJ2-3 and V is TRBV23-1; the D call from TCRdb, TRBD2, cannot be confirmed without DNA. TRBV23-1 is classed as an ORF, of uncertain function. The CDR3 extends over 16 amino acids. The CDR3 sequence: CASSPSGGWIEDTQYF.

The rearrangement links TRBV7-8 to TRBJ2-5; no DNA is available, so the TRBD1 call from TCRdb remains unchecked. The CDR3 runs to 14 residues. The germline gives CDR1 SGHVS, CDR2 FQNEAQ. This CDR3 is CASSLRTARETQYF.

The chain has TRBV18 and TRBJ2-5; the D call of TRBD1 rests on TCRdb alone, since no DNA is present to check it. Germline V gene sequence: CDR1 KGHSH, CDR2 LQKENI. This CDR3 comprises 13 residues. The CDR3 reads CASHHGGQETQYF.

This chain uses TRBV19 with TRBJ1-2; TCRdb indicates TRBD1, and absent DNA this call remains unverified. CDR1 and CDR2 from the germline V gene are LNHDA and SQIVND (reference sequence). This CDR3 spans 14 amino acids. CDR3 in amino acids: CASRDRGRLYGYTF.

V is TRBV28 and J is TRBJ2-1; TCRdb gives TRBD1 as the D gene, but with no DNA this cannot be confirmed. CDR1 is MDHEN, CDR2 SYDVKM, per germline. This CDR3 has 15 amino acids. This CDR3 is CASSAGTGPRNEQFF.